This T cell receptor (beta chain) was sequenced during a study of blood T cell repertoires in COVID-19. Study as a whole: Researchers got acute and convalescent COVID-19 samples from the United States, Italy and Spain.

This clone was seen only a few times. Produced via immunoSEQ multiplex PCR; TCRdb's table is partial and in-frame only. The sample carries more than 35,000 clones, about nine tenths recorded once. The junction had 4 bases not matched to a gene; V was cut back by 4 bases and J by 4 bases. This CDR3 contains 15 residues. Germline lookup yields CDR1 KGHDR and CDR2 SFDVKD. The sequenced sample was peripheral blood. V and J are TRBV24-1 and TRBJ1-2; 11 bases line up with TRBD1. The receptor was derived from a human donor in a cohort sampled during active COVID-19. CDR3 in amino acids: CATSEAGTGGYGYTF. In DNA, the CDR3 is TGTGCCACCAGTGAAGCCGGGACAGGGGGCTATGGCTACACCTTC.